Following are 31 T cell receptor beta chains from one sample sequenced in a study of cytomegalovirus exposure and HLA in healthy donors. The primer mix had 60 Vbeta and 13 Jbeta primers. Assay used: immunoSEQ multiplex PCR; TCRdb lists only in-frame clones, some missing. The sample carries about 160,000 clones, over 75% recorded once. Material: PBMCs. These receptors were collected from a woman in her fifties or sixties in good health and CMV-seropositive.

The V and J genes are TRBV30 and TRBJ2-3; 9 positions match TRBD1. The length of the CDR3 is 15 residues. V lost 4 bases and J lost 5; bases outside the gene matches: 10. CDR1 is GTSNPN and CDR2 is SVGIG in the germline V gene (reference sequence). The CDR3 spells CAWILTGGLGDTQYF. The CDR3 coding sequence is TGTGCCTGGATTCTGACAGGGGGGCTTGGAGATACGCAGTATTTT.

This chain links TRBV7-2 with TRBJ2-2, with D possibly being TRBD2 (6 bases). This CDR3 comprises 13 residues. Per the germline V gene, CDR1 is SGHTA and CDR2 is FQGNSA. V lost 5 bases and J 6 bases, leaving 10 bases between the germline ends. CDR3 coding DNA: TGTGCCAGCAGCCCCCGGGGGTCCGGGGAGCTGTTTTTT. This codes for CASSPRGSGELFF. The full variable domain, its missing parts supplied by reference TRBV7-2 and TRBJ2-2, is GAGVSQSPSNKVTEKGKDVELRCDPISGHTALYWYRQSLGQGLEFLIYFQGNSAPDKSGLPSDRFSAERTGGSVSTLTIQRTQQEDSAVYLCASSPRGSGELFFGEGSRLTVL.

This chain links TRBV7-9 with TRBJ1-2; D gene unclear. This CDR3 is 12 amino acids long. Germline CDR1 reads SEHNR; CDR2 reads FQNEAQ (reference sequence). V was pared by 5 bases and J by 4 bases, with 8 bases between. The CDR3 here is CASSTDTYGYTF. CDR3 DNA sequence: TGTGCCAGCAGCACAGACACCTATGGCTACACCTTC.

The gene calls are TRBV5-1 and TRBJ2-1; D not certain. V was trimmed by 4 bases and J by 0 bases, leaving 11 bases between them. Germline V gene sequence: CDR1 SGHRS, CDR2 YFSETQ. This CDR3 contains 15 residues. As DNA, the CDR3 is TGCGCCAGCAGCCCTACTGCGAGCTCCTACAATGAGCAGTTCTTC. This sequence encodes CASSPTASSYNEQFF.

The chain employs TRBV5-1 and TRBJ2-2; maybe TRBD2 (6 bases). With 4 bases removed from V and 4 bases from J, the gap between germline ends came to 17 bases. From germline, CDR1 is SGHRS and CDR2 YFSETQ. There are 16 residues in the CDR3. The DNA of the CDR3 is TGCGCCAGCAGCCTTTCTATCTCGCGGGGCACCGGGGAGCTGTTTTTT. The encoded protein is CASSLSISRGTGELFF.

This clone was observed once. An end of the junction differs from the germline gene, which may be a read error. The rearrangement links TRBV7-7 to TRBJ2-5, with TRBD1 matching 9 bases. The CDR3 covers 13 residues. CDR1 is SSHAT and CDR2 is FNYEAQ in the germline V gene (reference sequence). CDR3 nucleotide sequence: TGTGCTAGCAGCCGGGACAGGGCAGAGACCCAGTACTTC. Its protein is CASSRDRAETQYF.

The CDR3 loop is CASSQEAWLAVDSYNEQFF. The CDR3 bases are TGCGCCAGCAGCCAAGAAGCATGGCTAGCTGTCGATTCCTACAATGAGCAGTTCTTC. The V call is TRBV4-1, the J call TRBJ2-1, with D possibly being TRBD2 (5 bases). The CDR3 has 19 residues. CDR1 is MGHRA and CDR2 is YSYEKL in the germline V gene. V was shortened by 0 bases and J by 1 base, with 19 bases between the two germline ends.

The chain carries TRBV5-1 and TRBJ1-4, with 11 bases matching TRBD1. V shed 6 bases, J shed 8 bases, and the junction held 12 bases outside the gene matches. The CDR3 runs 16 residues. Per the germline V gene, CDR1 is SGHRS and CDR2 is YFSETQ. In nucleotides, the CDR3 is TGCGCCAGCACCACCGGTCCGGGACAGGGGGGGGAAAAACTGTTTTTT. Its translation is CASTTGPGQGGEKLFF.

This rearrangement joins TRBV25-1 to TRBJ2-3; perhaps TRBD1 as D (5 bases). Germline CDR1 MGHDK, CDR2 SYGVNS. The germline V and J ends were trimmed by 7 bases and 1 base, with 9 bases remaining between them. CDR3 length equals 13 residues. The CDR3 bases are TGTGCCAGCACCCAAGGGGGCACAGATACGCAGTATTTT. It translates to CASTQGGTDTQYF.

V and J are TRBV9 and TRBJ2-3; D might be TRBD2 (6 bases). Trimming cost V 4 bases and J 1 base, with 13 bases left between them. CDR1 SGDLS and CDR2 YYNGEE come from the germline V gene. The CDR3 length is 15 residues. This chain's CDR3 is CASSIREWGTDTQYF. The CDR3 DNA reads TGTGCCAGCAGCATCCGGGAGTGGGGCACAGATACGCAGTATTTT.

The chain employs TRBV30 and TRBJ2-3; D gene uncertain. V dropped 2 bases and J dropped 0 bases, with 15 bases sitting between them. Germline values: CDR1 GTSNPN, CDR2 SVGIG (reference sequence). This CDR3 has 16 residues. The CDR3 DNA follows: TGTGCCTGGAGTAAAGGAATATCGACTAGCACAGATACGCAGTATTTT. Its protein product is CAWSKGISTSTDTQYF.

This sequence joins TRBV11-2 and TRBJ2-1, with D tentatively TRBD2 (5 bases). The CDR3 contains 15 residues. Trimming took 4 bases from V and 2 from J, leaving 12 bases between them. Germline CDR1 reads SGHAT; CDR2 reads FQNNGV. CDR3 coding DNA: TGTGCCAGCAGCTCCCCCCGGGGAGCCTACAATGAGCAGTTCTTC. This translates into CASSSPRGAYNEQFF.

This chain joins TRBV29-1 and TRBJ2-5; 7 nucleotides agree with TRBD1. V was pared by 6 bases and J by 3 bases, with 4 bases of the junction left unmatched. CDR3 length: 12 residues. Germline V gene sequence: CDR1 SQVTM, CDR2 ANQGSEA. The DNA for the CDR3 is TGCAGCGTCCGTACAGGGGAAGAGACCCAGTACTTC. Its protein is CSVRTGEETQYF.

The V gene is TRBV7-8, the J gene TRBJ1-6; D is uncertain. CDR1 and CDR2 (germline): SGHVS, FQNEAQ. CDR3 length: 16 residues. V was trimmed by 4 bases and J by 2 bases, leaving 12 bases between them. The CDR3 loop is CASSSRRGTYNSPLHF. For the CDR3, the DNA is TGTGCCAGCAGCTCCCGCCGAGGGACCTATAATTCACCCCTCCACTTT.

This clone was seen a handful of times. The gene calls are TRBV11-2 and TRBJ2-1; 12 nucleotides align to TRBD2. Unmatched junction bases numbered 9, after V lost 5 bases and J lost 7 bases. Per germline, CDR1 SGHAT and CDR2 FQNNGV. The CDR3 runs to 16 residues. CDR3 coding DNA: TGTGCCAGCAGCGGACTAGCGGGACCAACTAGGAATGAGCAGTTCTTC. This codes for CASSGLAGPTRNEQFF.

CDR3 sequence reads: CASSLAETNTGELFF. The CDR3 nucleotides are TGTGCCAGCAGCTTAGCAGAGACAAACACCGGGGAGCTGTTTTTT. V gene TRBV11-2 combines with J gene TRBJ2-2, with D unresolved. Trimming took 1 base from V and 2 from J, leaving 8 bases between them. The CDR3 is 15 amino acids. CDR1 is SGHAT, CDR2 FQNNGV, per germline.

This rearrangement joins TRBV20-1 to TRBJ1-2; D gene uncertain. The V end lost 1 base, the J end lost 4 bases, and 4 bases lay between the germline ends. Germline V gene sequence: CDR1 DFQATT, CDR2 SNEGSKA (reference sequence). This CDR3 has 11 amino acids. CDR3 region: CSARGVYGYTF. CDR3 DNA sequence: TGCAGTGCTAGAGGCGTCTATGGCTACACCTTC.

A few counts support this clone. The CDR3 DNA is TGTGCCAGCAGTGAAGATTCGGGGGGAGATCAGCCCCAGCATTTT. Amino acids: CASSEDSGGDQPQHF. The chain joins TRBV2 to TRBJ1-5; the D gene is possibly TRBD1 (5 bases). V gave up 1 base and J gave up 5 bases, with 12 bases separating them. Germline lookup yields CDR1 SNHLY and CDR2 FYNNEI. The CDR3 covers 15 residues.

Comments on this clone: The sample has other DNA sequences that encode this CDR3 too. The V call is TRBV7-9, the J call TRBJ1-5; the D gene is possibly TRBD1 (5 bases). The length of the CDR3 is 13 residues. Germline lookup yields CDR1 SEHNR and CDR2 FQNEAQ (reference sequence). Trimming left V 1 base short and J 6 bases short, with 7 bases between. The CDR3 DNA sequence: TGTGCCAGCAGCTTAGGGGGGGGTCAGCCCCAGCATTTT. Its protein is CASSLGGGQPQHF.

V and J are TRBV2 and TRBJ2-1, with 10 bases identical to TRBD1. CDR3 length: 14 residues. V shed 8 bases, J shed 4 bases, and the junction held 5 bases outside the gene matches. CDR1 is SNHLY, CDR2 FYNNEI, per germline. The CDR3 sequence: CASGRDRGYNEQFF. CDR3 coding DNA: TGTGCCAGCGGTCGGGACAGGGGATACAATGAGCAGTTCTTC.

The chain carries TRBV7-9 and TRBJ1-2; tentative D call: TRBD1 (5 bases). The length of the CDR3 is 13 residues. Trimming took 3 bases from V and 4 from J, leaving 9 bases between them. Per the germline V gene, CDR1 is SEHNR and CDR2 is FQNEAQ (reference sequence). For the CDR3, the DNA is TGTGCCAGCAGCTTGGGGCAGATCTATGGCTACACCTTC. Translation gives CASSLGQIYGYTF.

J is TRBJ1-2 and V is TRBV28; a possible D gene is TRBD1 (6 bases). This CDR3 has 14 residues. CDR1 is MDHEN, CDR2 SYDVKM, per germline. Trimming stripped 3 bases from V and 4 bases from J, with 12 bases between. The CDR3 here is CASSFQGIIYGYTF. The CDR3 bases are TGTGCCAGCAGTTTCCAGGGGATAATCTATGGCTACACCTTC.

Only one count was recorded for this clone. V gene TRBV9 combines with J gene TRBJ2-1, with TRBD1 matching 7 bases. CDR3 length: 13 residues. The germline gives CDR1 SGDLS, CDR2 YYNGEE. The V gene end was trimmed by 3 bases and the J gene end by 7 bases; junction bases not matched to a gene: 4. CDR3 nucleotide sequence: TGTGCCAGCAGCGGGACAGGTTGGAATGAGCAGTTCTTC. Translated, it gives CASSGTGWNEQFF. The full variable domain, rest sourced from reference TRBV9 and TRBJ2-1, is DSGVTQTPKHLITATGQRVTLRCSPRSGDLSVYWYQQSLDQGLQFLIQYYNGEERAKGNILERFSAQQFPDLHSELNLSSLELGDSALYFCASSGTGWNEQFFGPGTRLTVL.

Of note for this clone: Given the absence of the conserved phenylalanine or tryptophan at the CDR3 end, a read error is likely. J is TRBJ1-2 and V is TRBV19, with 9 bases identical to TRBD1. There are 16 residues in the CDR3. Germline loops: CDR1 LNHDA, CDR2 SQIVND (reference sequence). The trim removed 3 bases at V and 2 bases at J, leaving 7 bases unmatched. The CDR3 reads CASSIAGQGQNYGYTL. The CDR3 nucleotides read TGTGCCAGTAGTATCGCCGGACAGGGGCAGAACTATGGCTACACCCTC.

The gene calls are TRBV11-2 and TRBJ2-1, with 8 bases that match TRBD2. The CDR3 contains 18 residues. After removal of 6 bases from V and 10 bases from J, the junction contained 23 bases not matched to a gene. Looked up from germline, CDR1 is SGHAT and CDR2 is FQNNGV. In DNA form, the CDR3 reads TGTGCCAGCAGTTCCCTCCGTACCGGACTAGCCGGGCTTGAAGAGCAGTTCTTC. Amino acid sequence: CASSSLRTGLAGLEEQFF.

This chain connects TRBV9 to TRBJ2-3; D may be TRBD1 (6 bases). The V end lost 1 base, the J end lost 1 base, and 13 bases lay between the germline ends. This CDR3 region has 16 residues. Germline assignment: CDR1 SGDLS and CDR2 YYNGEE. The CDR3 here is CASSVTQGIGTDTQYF. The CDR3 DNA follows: TGTGCCAGCAGCGTAACACAGGGAATCGGCACAGATACGCAGTATTTT.

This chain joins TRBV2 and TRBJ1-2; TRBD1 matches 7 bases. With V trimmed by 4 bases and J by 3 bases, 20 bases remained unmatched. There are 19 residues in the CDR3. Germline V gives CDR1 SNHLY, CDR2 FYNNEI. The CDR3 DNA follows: TGTGCCAGCAGTGGGTATACGCGAATCGGACAGGAAGCCCACTATGGCTACACCTTC. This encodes CASSGYTRIGQEAHYGYTF.

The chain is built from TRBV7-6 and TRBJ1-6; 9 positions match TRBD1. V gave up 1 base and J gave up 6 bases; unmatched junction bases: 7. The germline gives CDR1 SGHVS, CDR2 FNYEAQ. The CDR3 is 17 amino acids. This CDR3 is CASSLVTGGMANSPLHF. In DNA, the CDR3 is TGTGCCAGCAGCTTAGTCACAGGGGGCATGGCTAATTCACCCCTCCACTTT.

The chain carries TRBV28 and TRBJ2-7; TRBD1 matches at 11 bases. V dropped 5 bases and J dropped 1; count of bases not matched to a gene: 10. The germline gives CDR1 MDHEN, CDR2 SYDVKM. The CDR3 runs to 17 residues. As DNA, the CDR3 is TGTGCCAGCAGTCTTCCCGGCGGGACAGGGGGGTCCTACGAGCAGTACTTC. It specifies CASSLPGGTGGSYEQYF.

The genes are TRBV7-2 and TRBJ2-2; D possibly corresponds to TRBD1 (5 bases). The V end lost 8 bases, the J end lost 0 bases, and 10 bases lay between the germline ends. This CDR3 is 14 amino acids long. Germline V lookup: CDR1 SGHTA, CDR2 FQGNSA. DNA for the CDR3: TGTGCCAGCGTCGAACAGGCGAACACCGGGGAGCTGTTTTTT. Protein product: CASVEQANTGELFF. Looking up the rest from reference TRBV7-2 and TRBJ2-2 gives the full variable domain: GAGVSQSPSNKVTEKGKDVELRCDPISGHTALYWYRQSLGQGLEFLIYFQGNSAPDKSGLPSDRFSAERTGGSVSTLTIQRTQQEDSAVYLCASVEQANTGELFFGEGSRLTVL.

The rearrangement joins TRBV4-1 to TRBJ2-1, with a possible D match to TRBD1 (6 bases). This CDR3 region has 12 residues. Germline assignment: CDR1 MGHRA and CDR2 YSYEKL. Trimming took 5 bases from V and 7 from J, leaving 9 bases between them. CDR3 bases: TGCGCCAGCAGCGCCAGGGGAAATGAGCAGTTCTTC. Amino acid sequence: CASSARGNEQFF.